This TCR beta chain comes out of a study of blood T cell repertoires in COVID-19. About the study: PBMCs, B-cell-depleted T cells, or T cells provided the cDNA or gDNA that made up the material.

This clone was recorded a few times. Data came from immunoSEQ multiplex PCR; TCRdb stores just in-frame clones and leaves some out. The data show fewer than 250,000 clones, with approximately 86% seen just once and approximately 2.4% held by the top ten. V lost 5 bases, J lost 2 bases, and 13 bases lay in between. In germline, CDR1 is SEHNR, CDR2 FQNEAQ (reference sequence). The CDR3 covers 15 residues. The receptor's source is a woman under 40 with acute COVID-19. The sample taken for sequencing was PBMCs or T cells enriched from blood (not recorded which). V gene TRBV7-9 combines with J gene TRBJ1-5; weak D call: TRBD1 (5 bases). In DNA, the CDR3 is TGTGCCAGCAGCCGGGGGGGTATAGGCAATCAGCCCCAGCATTTT. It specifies CASSRGGIGNQPQHF.